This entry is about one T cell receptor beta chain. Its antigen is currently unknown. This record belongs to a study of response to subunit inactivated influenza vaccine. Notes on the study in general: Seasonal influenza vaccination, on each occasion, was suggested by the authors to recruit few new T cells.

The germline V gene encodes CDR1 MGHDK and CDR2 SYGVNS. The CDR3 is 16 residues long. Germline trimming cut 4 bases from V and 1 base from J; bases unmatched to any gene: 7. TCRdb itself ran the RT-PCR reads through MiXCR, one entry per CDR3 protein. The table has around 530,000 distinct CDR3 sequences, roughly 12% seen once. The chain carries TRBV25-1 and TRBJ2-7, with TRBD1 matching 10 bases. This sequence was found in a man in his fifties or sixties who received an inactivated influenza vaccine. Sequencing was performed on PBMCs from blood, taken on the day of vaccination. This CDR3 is CASSATGTGDSYEQYF. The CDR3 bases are TGTGCCAGCAGTGCAACCGGGACAGGGGATTCCTACGAGCAGTACTTC.